The entry below gives a single TCR beta chain sequence along with its context. The antigen remains unidentified. This entry belongs to a study of cytomegalovirus exposure and HLA in healthy donors. General observations from the study: The study carried out a later analysis of TCR beta sequences. It associated some 15,000 of them with specific HLA alleles at a false discovery rate of 0.05. Judged likely to be a sequencing artifact was a cluster of highly shared sequence variants. As was reported, the classifier diagnosed cytomegalovirus status with high specificity and sensitivity.

Researchers ran the PCR with 60 Vbeta and 13 Jbeta primers. Data came from immunoSEQ multiplex PCR; TCRdb stores just in-frame clones and leaves some out. The sample carries about 130,000 clones, about four fifths recorded once. At collection, donors were nominally healthy, but unrecorded immune exposures were probable. The CDR3 length is 15 residues. Germline V CDR1 and CDR2: MNHEY, SMNVEV (reference sequence). Trimming stripped 5 bases from V and 2 bases from J, with 15 bases between. The chain recombines TRBV27 with TRBJ2-5, with D tentatively TRBD1 (7 bases). The sequence was obtained from a woman aged 40 to 50 in good health and CMV-seronegative. Sequenced material: PBMCs. The DNA for the CDR3 is TGTGCCAGCAGTCGCAGGGGGACTCCTCAAGAGACCCAGTACTTC. It codes for CASSRRGTPQETQYF.